The entry below gives a single T cell receptor (beta chain) sequence along with its context. Its antigen is not identified. These data originate in a study of T-cell reconstitution after alpha-beta-depleted transplantation in children. Per germline, CDR1 MGHDK and CDR2 SYGVNS. This CDR3 is built from 13 residues. V shed 6 bases and J 7 bases; nucleotides not matched to a gene: 3. Unique molecular identifiers featured in how the TCRbeta library was prepared. TCRdb passed the PCR reads through MiXCR, listing each CDR3 protein once. The sample carries around 420,000 distinct CDR3 sequences, around 15% recorded once. Regarding the study as a whole: It was newly produced T cells that mostly accounted for T-cell counts and diversity one year after transplant.

This sequence joins TRBV25-1 and TRBJ2-4; 10 nucleotides align to TRBD2. This TCR came from a boy in the first two years of life who had a stem cell transplant for Wiskott-Aldrich syndrome, so the T cells may come from the graft donor. The sample in question was PBMCs, mostly from graft donor cells, obtained 360 days after TCRalphabeta/CD19-depleted stem cell transplant. The CDR3 here is CASRFSGGNIQYF. The CDR3 coding sequence is TGTGCCAGCAGGTTTAGCGGGGGGAACATTCAGTACTTC.